What follows are 12 T cell receptor beta chains derived from one specimen sequenced in a study of blood T cell repertoires in COVID-19. Clones were sequenced by immunoSEQ multiplex PCR, and TCRdb holds only the in-frame ones, with some missing. The table has 250,000 to 300,000 clones, 90% seen once. The sequenced sample was PBMCs or T cells enriched from blood (not recorded which). These receptors all come from a woman between 25 and 40 years old who had recovered from COVID-19.

V usage is TRBV5-1 and J usage is TRBJ2-7, with D perhaps matching TRBD2 (6 bases). With 0 bases removed from V and 4 bases from J, the gap between germline ends came to 11 bases. Looked up from germline, CDR1 is SGHRS and CDR2 is YFSETQ. The CDR3 runs 14 residues. The DNA of the CDR3 is TGCGCCAGCAGCTTGGGAGGAGGGCTGTACGAGCAGTACTTC. Translation: CASSLGGGLYEQYF.

This clone was counted once. The J gene is TRBJ2-7, the V gene TRBV19; weak D call: TRBD2 (6 bases). Per the germline V gene, CDR1 is LNHDA and CDR2 is SQIVND (reference sequence). CDR3 size: 13 residues. V lost 8 bases and J 1 base, leaving 12 bases between the germline ends. CDR3 loop: CASATGSSYEQYF. The CDR3 nucleotides are TGTGCCAGTGCTACCGGGAGTTCCTACGAGCAGTACTTC.

The rearrangement uses TRBV7-2 and TRBJ2-7, with a possible D match to TRBD1 (6 bases). The CDR3 runs to 15 residues. The V and J ends lost 4 bases and 3 bases respectively, with 16 bases between them. Germline V gene data show CDR1 as SGHTA and CDR2 as FQGNSA. In DNA, the CDR3 is TGTGCCAGCAGCTCTCGAAGGGGGTCCTTCTACGAGCAGTACTTC. Translation: CASSSRRGSFYEQYF.

The rearrangement links TRBV10-3 to TRBJ1-2, with 8 bases that match TRBD1. The germline V gene has CDR1 ENHRY and CDR2 SYGVKD. CDR3 length equals 13 residues. V lost 7 bases to trimming and J lost 4 bases; unmatched junction nucleotides: 5. The CDR3 DNA reads TGTGCCATCACCGCCGGACAGGGCTATGGCTACACCTTC. Its protein is CAITAGQGYGYTF.

This rearrangement joins TRBV4-2 to TRBJ2-7, with D perhaps matching TRBD2 (5 bases). V lost 0 bases and J lost 3, with 15 bases in between. CDR3 length: 16 amino acids. Germline V gene lookup returns CDR1 LGHNA and CDR2 YNFKEQ. In nucleotides, the CDR3 is TGTGCCAGCAGCCAAGACTTCGCGGGTTCCTACTACGAGCAGTACTTC. Translation gives CASSQDFAGSYYEQYF.

The rearrangement uses TRBV28 and TRBJ1-5; D is unresolved. Per the germline V gene, CDR1 is MDHEN and CDR2 is SYDVKM. This CDR3 region has 16 residues. The V gene lost 1 base and the J gene lost 0 bases, with 10 bases spanning the gap. Written as DNA, the CDR3 is TGTGCCAGCAGTTTATATTCGGTATCTAGCAATCAGCCCCAGCATTTT. Its translation: CASSLYSVSSNQPQHF.

This chain joins TRBV4-2 and TRBJ2-3; 10 bases match TRBD2. J was trimmed by 4 bases and V by 3 bases; bases with no gene match: 4. The CDR3 is 15 residues long. Per the germline V gene, CDR1 is LGHNA and CDR2 is YNFKEQ. The CDR3 spells CASSQASGSPDTQYF. CDR3 nucleotide sequence: TGTGCCAGCAGCCAGGCTAGCGGGAGCCCAGATACGCAGTATTTT.

This sequence joins TRBV4-1 and TRBJ1-3; 8 nucleotides match TRBD1. The CDR3 is 16 residues long. V shed 5 bases, J shed 0 bases, and the junction held 6 bases outside the gene matches. Germline CDR1 and CDR2: MGHRA and YSYEKL. The CDR3 reads CASSSRQGLSGNTIYF. CDR3 sequence (DNA): TGCGCCAGCAGCTCTCGACAGGGGCTCTCTGGAAACACCATATATTTT.

V is TRBV6-5 and J is TRBJ1-1; D is uncertain. Germline CDR1 MNHEY, CDR2 SVGAGI. The ends were cut back, 3 bases at V and 7 bases at J, with 9 bases in the middle. This CDR3 is built from 12 residues. CDR3 loop: CASSYYTGEAFF. The CDR3 DNA sequence: TGTGCCAGCAGTTATTATACTGGTGAAGCTTTCTTT.

This chain links TRBV24-1 with TRBJ2-1, with 12 bases fitting TRBD2. CDR3 size: 16 residues. V was clipped by 3 bases and J by 3 bases; unmatched bases: 2. From germline, CDR1 is KGHDR and CDR2 SFDVKD. CDR3 residues: CATSDRLAGVYNEQFF. The CDR3 DNA is TGTGCCACCAGTGATCGACTAGCGGGAGTCTACAATGAGCAGTTCTTC.

V is TRBV5-4 and J is TRBJ2-1; 8 bases align to TRBD2. This CDR3 spans 16 amino acids. Unmatched junction bases numbered 10, after V lost 4 bases and J lost 4 bases. Germline V gene data show CDR1 as SGHNT and CDR2 as YYREEE (reference sequence). The CDR3 nucleotides read TGTGCCAGCAGCCACGACTTAGGACTAGCTTACAATGAGCAGTTCTTC. Residues: CASSHDLGLAYNEQFF. Combining the CDR3 with reference TRBV5-4 and TRBJ2-1 gives the whole variable domain ETGVTQSPTHLIKTRGQQVTLRCSSQSGHNTVSWYQQALGQGPQFIFQYYREEENGRGNFPPRFSGLQFPNYSSELNVNALELDDSALYLCASSHDLGLAYNEQFFGPGTRLTVL.

This rearrangement joins TRBV5-1 to TRBJ2-5; 10 bases match TRBD2. J was trimmed by 4 bases and V by 3 bases; bases with no gene match: 6. CDR1 is SGHRS and CDR2 is YFSETQ in the germline V gene. The CDR3 has 15 amino acids. DNA of the CDR3: TGCGCCAGCAGCTATACTAGCGGGAAAGCAGAGACCCAGTACTTC. This translates into CASSYTSGKAETQYF.